The source of this T cell receptor (beta chain) is a study of blood T cell repertoires in COVID-19. The overall study: Samples of COVID-19 (acute and convalescent) were obtained from the United States, Italy and Spain. PBMCs, B-cell-depleted T cells, or T cells provided the cDNA or gDNA that made up the material.

The V gene lost 6 bases and the J gene lost 1 base, with 5 bases spanning the gap. This CDR3 region has 13 residues. Germline CDR1 reads KGHDR; CDR2 reads SFDVKD. Per the study methods: Nucleated cell counts were estimated from reference gene primer amplification. Repertoires were generated with immunoSEQ multiplex PCR, while TCRdb's copy carries only in-frame clones and drops some. V and J calls and clone size are given by that table; D and trimming were obtained from the DNA. The sample holds around 25,000 clones, around 85% seen once. This clonotype was obtained from a human donor with active COVID-19. The donor label of this sample is uncertain. The sample was peripheral blood. This chain connects TRBV24-1 to TRBJ2-2; unclear D gene. The CDR3: CATSSLNTGELFF. As DNA, the CDR3 is TGTGCCACCAGTTCACTGAACACCGGGGAGCTGTTTTTT.